The 26 T cell receptor beta chains listed next were all sequenced from one sample in a study of identical twins. MiXCR, run by TCRdb on the 5' RACE reads, gives a single entry per CDR3 protein. The sample has roughly 490,000 distinct CDR3 sequences; about 13% are singletons. These sequences were also reported in another study, on yellow fever vaccine responses in identical twins.

The sequencing sample was made of CD4+ T cells sorted from blood. The origin of the receptors is a woman under 30 in good health.

This clonotype was counted between two and nine times. The chain is built from TRBV3-1 and TRBJ2-3, with 10 positions matching TRBD2. There are 17 residues in the CDR3. Germline V gene data show CDR1 as LGHDT and CDR2 as YNNKEL (reference sequence). V gave up 0 bases and J gave up 2 bases; unmatched junction bases: 5. CDR3 protein: CASSQDGLAGVTDTQYF. CDR3 bases: TGTGCCAGCAGCCAAGATGGGCTAGCGGGGGTCACAGATACGCAGTATTTT.

The chain carries TRBV28 and TRBJ2-7, with 11 bases fitting TRBD2. CDR1 and CDR2 from the germline V gene are MDHEN and SYDVKM. The CDR3 is made up of 18 amino acids. V dropped 1 base and J dropped 0; count of bases not matched to a gene: 8. As DNA, the CDR3 is TGTGCCAGCAGTTTATTAGCTAGCGGGAGGACGAGCTCCTACGAGCAGTACTTC. This sequence encodes CASSLLASGRTSSYEQYF. Supplemented by reference TRBV28 and TRBJ2-7, the full variable domain reads DVKVTQSSRYLVKRTGEKVFLECVQDMDHENMFWYRQDPGLGLRLIYFSYDVKMKEKGDIPEGYSVSREKKERFSLILESASTNQTSMYLCASSLLASGRTSSYEQYFGPGTRLTVT.

The chain carries TRBV6-1 and TRBJ1-5, with 7 bases lining up with TRBD1. The CDR3 runs to 13 residues. J was trimmed by 4 bases and V by 6 bases; bases with no gene match: 3. CDR1 is MNHNS and CDR2 is SASEGT in the germline V gene. The CDR3 loop reads CASRRDRNQPQHF. CDR3 bases: TGTGCCAGCAGGAGGGACAGAAATCAGCCCCAGCATTTT.

This clonotype appeared a few times. The chain combines TRBV27 with TRBJ2-7; 10 nucleotides align to TRBD1. Germline loops: CDR1 MNHEY, CDR2 SMNVEV (reference sequence). J lost 2 bases, V lost 6 bases, and 7 bases had no gene match. CDR3 size: 15 residues. Here the CDR3 reads CASSDRGLVPYEQYF. In nucleotides, the CDR3 is TGTGCCAGCAGCGACAGGGGGCTAGTCCCCTACGAGCAGTACTTC.

This chain links TRBV12-3 or TRBV12-4 with TRBJ2-1; the match to TRBD2 covers 7 bases. Trimming cost V 2 bases and J 8 bases; bases outside gene matches: 6. The CDR3 has 14 amino acids. The CDR3 region is CASSLRRLADEQFF. The CDR3 DNA is TGTGCCAGCAGTTTACGGCGACTAGCTGATGAGCAGTTCTTC.

The chain carries TRBV5-1 and TRBJ2-2, with 9 positions matching TRBD2. V dropped 3 bases and J dropped 2; count of bases not matched to a gene: 5. The CDR3 is 16 residues long. Germline CDR1 is SGHRS and CDR2 is YFSETQ. The CDR3 protein is CASSSSGRLNTGELFF. The DNA for the CDR3 is TGCGCCAGCAGCTCAAGCGGGAGGCTAAACACCGGGGAGCTGTTTTTT.

This clonotype has ten or more counts. The gene calls are TRBV12-3 or TRBV12-4 and TRBJ1-4, with 10 bases identical to TRBD1. This CDR3 is 14 amino acids long. Losses at the gene ends were 6 bases for V and 8 bases for J; bases not matched to a gene: 6. The CDR3 spells CASSPGQGWEKLFF. The CDR3 region has the DNA TGTGCCAGCAGCCCGGGACAGGGGTGGGAAAAACTGTTTTTT.

The sample holds a few counts of this clonotype. The rearrangement uses TRBV24-1 and TRBJ2-7; the match to TRBD1 covers 8 bases. Germline loops: CDR1 KGHDR, CDR2 SFDVKD. The CDR3 length is 15 residues. V was pared by 3 bases and J by 3 bases, with 6 bases of the junction left unmatched. The CDR3 sequence: CATSDPGQGRYEQYF. The CDR3 DNA reads as TGTGCCACCAGTGATCCCGGACAGGGCCGCTACGAGCAGTACTTC.

The chain has TRBV28 and TRBJ2-7; unclear D gene. The CDR3 spans 15 residues. Trimming pared 4 bases from V and 4 bases from J, leaving 17 bases between. CDR1 and CDR2 from the germline V gene are MDHEN and SYDVKM. DNA for the CDR3: TGTGCCAGCAGTTCCCGGGCCAAAGGAGCATACGAGCAGTACTTC. Translating gives CASSSRAKGAYEQYF.

The genes are TRBV5-1 and TRBJ2-5; 10 nucleotides line up with TRBD1. Germline V gene data show CDR1 as SGHRS and CDR2 as YFSETQ. This CDR3 contains 14 residues. After removal of 4 bases from V and 4 bases from J, the junction contained 4 bases not matched to a gene. The CDR3: CASSPGTGAETQYF. The CDR3 DNA sequence: TGCGCCAGCAGCCCCGGGACAGGGGCAGAGACCCAGTACTTC.

At least ten counts were recorded for this clonotype. V usage is TRBV20-1 and J usage is TRBJ1-2; D is possibly TRBD1 (5 bases). The CDR3 is 13 residues long. Trimming shortened V by 6 bases and J by 2 bases, and 13 bases separated the two germline ends. CDR1 and CDR2 from the germline V gene are DFQATT and SNEGSKA (reference sequence). For the CDR3, the DNA is TGCAGTGCCGAAACCCCAGGGAACTATGGCTACACCTTC. As protein: CSAETPGNYGYTF.

This clonotype was seen ten or more times. This sequence joins TRBV20-1 and TRBJ2-3; 8 bases map to TRBD1. In germline, CDR1 is DFQATT, CDR2 SNEGSKA (reference sequence). V dropped 5 bases and J dropped 2; count of bases not matched to a gene: 6. This CDR3 has 14 residues. The CDR3 here is CSAGDRRVTDTQYF. In DNA form, the CDR3 reads TGCAGTGCTGGGGACAGGAGGGTCACAGATACGCAGTATTTT.

This clonotype appeared many times. The V and J genes are TRBV5-1 and TRBJ1-1; perhaps TRBD1 as D (6 bases). V was clipped by 0 bases and J by 8 bases, with 8 bases between them. This CDR3 comprises 12 residues. Looked up from germline, CDR1 is SGHRS and CDR2 is YFSETQ. The CDR3 sequence: CASSLVTGEAFF. CDR3 bases: TGCGCCAGCAGCTTGGTTACAGGGGAAGCTTTCTTT.

The chain links TRBV30 to TRBJ1-6, with TRBD1 identical over 10 bases. The V and J ends lost 1 base and 2 bases, in that order; junction bases with no gene match: 2. Germline V gene sequence: CDR1 GTSNPN, CDR2 SVGIG (reference sequence). This CDR3 is 16 amino acids long. The CDR3 DNA follows: TGTGCCTGGAGTGGACAGGGGGCCCCCTATAATTCACCCCTCCACTTT. It encodes CAWSGQGAPYNSPLHF. Full variable domain (missing parts from reference TRBV30 and TRBJ1-6): SQTIHQWPATLVQPVGSPLSLECTVEGTSNPNLYWYRQAAGRGLQLLFYSVGIGQISSEVPQNLSASRPQDRQFILSSKKLLLSDSGFYLCAWSGQGAPYNSPLHFGNGTRLTVT.

In this sample, this clonotype turned up many times. The chain uses TRBV29-1 and TRBJ2-2; 8 bases agree with TRBD1. V was clipped by 6 bases and J by 6 bases; unmatched bases: 24. Germline CDR1 SQVTM, CDR2 ANQGSEA. This CDR3 spans 19 amino acids. The CDR3 sequence is CSVENRLWTGQKEAGELFF. For the CDR3, the DNA is TGCAGCGTCGAAAACCGACTCTGGACAGGGCAGAAAGAGGCCGGGGAGCTGTTTTTT.

V and J are TRBV7-2 and TRBJ2-5; D uncertain. Trimming cost V 7 bases and J 4 bases, with 16 bases left between them. The CDR3 is made up of 14 amino acids. Germline-derived CDR1 and CDR2 are SGHTA and FQGNSA. CDR3 DNA sequence: TGTGCCAGCACAACGGGTCGTGGGCGAGAGACCCAGTACTTC. Protein: CASTTGRGRETQYF. Based on the CDR3 plus reference TRBV7-2 and TRBJ2-5, the full variable domain is GAGVSQSPSNKVTEKGKDVELRCDPISGHTALYWYRQSLGQGLEFLIYFQGNSAPDKSGLPSDRFSAERTGGSVSTLTIQRTQQEDSAVYLCASTTGRGRETQYFGPGTRLLVL.

This clonotype was seen a handful of times. This sequence joins TRBV6-1 and TRBJ2-5; D is possibly TRBD1 or TRBD2 (5 bases each). Germline assignment: CDR1 MNHNS and CDR2 SASEGT. The CDR3 is 15 residues long. V lost 6 bases to trimming and J lost 3 bases, with 17 bases between them. CDR3 amino acids: CASRDMGRKEETQYF. CDR3 DNA sequence: TGTGCCAGCAGAGATATGGGACGGAAAGAAGAGACCCAGTACTTC.

In this sample, this clonotype turned up a few times. This chain connects TRBV10-1 to TRBJ2-2; TRBD2 is a possible D gene (5 bases). Between the trimmed V and J ends, which lost 3 bases and 5 bases, there was a span of 10 bases. The CDR3 loop spans 14 amino acids. The germline gives CDR1 WNHNN, CDR2 SYGVQD (reference sequence). CDR3: CASSEGSGTGELFF. The CDR3 DNA reads TGCGCCAGCAGTGAAGGTTCGGGGACCGGGGAGCTGTTTTTT.

The chain couples TRBV28 to TRBJ1-5; tentative D call: TRBD1 (5 bases). Deletions cut 7 bases from V and 3 bases from J, with 16 bases between. The CDR3 is 15 amino acids. CDR1 is MDHEN, CDR2 SYDVKM, per germline. The CDR3 protein is CASTGGSGYNQPQHF. The CDR3 nucleotides are TGTGCCAGCACTGGGGGGTCAGGTTACAATCAGCCCCAGCATTTT.

In its sample, this clonotype was seen a few times. V and J are TRBV12-3 or TRBV12-4 and TRBJ2-3; 7 nucleotides line up with TRBD2. CDR3 length equals 12 residues. Trimming removed 6 bases from V and 7 bases from J; junction bases left unmatched: 4. CDR3 sequence reads: CASSAGDHTQYF. DNA for the CDR3: TGTGCCAGCAGCGCGGGGGATCATACGCAGTATTTT.

This chain links TRBV5-1 with TRBJ2-6, with 9 positions matching TRBD1. The CDR3 sequence is 20 residues long. Germline assignment: CDR1 SGHRS and CDR2 YFSETQ. Trimming cost V 1 base and J 0 bases; bases outside gene matches: 11. CDR3 loop: CASSLFPPGQGPSGANVLTF. In nucleotides, the CDR3 is TGCGCCAGCAGCTTGTTCCCACCGGGACAGGGACCCTCTGGGGCCAACGTCCTGACTTTC.

This clonotype showed up just a few times. The V and J genes are TRBV28 and TRBJ1-2; D perhaps matches TRBD1 (6 bases). V lost 6 bases to trimming and J lost 5 bases, with 13 bases between them. Germline V lookup: CDR1 MDHEN, CDR2 SYDVKM. The CDR3 spans 13 residues. The CDR3 spells CASREEQGYGYTF. DNA for the CDR3: TGTGCCAGCAGGGAAGAACAGGGTTATGGCTACACCTTC.

This clonotype has at least ten counts. DNA of the CDR3: TGTGCCAGCAGCCCCGGGACAGGAGAATACGAGCAGTACTTC. Residues: CASSPGTGEYEQYF. The V gene is TRBV4-2, the J gene TRBJ2-7; 8 bases align to TRBD1. V lost 4 bases, J lost 4 bases, and 6 bases stayed unmatched. Per germline, CDR1 LGHNA and CDR2 YNFKEQ. The CDR3 is 14 residues long.

The rearrangement uses TRBV4-3 and TRBJ2-1; D not certain. Germline assignment: CDR1 LGHNA and CDR2 YSLEER. There are 17 residues in the CDR3. The V end lost 0 bases, the J end lost 0 bases, and 12 bases lay between the germline ends. This CDR3 is CASSQDRWASSYNEQFF. For the CDR3, the DNA is TGCGCCAGCAGCCAAGATCGGTGGGCCAGCTCCTACAATGAGCAGTTCTTC.

This clonotype was counted a few times. This chain uses TRBV6-1 with TRBJ2-3; tentatively, D is TRBD2 (7 bases). The CDR3 contains 15 residues. Germline assignment: CDR1 MNHNS and CDR2 SASEGT. Trimming left V 6 bases short and J 2 bases short, with 15 bases between. The CDR3 here is CASREGGGDTDTQYF. DNA for the CDR3: TGTGCCAGCAGAGAGGGAGGGGGGGACACAGATACGCAGTATTTT.

The rearrangement links TRBV6-8 to TRBJ2-1; possible D gene TRBD1, 6 bases. V was clipped by 6 bases and J by 4 bases, with 16 bases between them. CDR3 size: 15 residues. Germline CDR1 is MNHGY and CDR2 is SAAAGT. CDR3 sequence (DNA): TGTGCCAGCAGACGAGACAGGATCTCTTACAATGAGCAGTTCTTC. Translation gives CASRRDRISYNEQFF.